Listed here are 2 T cell receptor beta chains from one sample, sequenced in a study of spatial heterogeneity in lung cancer (dated by TCRdb to about 2019). The sample's time point label is to be understood as: sample taken at primary tumor resection. General conclusions and limits of the study: The number of expanded intratumoral alpha and beta TCRs correlated with the tumor nonsynonymous mutation count.

Library preparation was by 5' RACE. Sequenced on a NextSeq 500. TCRdb redid the processing of the public reads, applying fastp at Q25 and MiXCR, and retained in-frame beta chains. CDR3 protein sequences are deduplicated, and each keeps its most common genes and DNA. The sample yields about 16,000 distinct CDR3 sequences; over 6.5% were counted once. Together, the top ten hold around 20% of the sample. These TCRs' antigens remain unknown. The sequenced sample was lung tumor tissue, obtained at surgery. These receptors were taken from a female donor with early-stage non-small cell lung cancer.

In this sample, this clonotype turned up a few times. V usage is TRBV20-1 and J usage is TRBJ2-5; TRBD1 agrees at 7 bases. The CDR3 runs to 14 residues. Trimming at V came to 4 bases and at J to 5 bases, leaving 10 bases not matched to a gene. In germline, CDR1 is DFQATT, CDR2 SNEGSKA (reference sequence). The DNA for the CDR3 is TGCAGTGCTAACAGAGGGGGCGCAGGGGAGACCCAGTACTTC. As protein: CSANRGGAGETQYF.

This clonotype was recorded many times. V gene TRBV6-5 combines with J gene TRBJ1-1; D perhaps matches TRBD1 (5 bases). Germline CDR1 and CDR2: MNHEY and SVGAGI. This CDR3 comprises 14 residues. V lost 2 bases and J 5 bases, leaving 12 bases between the germline ends. The CDR3 reads CASSYGQGGTEAFF. The CDR3 DNA is TGTGCCAGCAGTTACGGGCAGGGTGGAACTGAAGCTTTCTTT.